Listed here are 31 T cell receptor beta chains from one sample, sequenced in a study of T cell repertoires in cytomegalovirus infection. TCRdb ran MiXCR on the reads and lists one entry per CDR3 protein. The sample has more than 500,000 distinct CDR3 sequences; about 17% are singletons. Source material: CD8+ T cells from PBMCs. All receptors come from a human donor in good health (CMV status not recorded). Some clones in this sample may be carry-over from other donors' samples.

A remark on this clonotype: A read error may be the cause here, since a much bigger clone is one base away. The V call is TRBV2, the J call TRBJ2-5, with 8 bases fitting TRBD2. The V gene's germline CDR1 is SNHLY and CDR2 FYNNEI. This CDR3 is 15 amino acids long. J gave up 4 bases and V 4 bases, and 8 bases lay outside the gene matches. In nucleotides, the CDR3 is TGTGCCAGCAGTGCCCTGGCGGGAGGCGTAGAGACCCAGTACTTC. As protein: CASSALAGGVETQYF.

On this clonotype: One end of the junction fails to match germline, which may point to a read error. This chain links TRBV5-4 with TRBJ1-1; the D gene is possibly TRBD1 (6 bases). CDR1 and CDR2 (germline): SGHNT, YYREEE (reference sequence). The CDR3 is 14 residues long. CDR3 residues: CASSLRGGGTETFF. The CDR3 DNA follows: TGTGCCAGCAGCTTGAGGGGGGGTGGCACTGAAACTTTCTTT.

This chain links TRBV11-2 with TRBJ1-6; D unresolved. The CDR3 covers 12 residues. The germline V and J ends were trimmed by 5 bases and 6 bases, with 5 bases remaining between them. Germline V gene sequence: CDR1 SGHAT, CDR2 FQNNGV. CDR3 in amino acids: CASSAPNSPLHF. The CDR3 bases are TGTGCCAGCAGCGCGCCTAATTCACCCCTCCACTTT.

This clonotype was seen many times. In DNA form, the CDR3 reads TGTGCCAGCAGTTACGGCCGGGGAGGGCCGGGGAACACTGAAGCTTTCTTT. This encodes CASSYGRGGPGNTEAFF. The chain has TRBV6-2 or TRBV6-3 and TRBJ1-1, with D unresolved. The V end was cut by 2 bases, the J end by 1 base, with 17 bases between. The CDR3 is 17 amino acids. Germline CDR1 and CDR2: MNHEY and SVGEGT.

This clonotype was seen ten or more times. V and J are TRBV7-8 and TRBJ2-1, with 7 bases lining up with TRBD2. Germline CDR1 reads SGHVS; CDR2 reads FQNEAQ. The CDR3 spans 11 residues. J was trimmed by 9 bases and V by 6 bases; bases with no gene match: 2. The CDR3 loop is CASRLASEQFF. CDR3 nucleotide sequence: TGTGCCAGCAGACTAGCGAGTGAGCAGTTCTTC.

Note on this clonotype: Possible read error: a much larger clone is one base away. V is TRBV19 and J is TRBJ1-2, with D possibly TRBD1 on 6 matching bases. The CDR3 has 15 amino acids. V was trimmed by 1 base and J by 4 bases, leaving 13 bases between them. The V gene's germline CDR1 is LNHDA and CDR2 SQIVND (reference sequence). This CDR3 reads CASSIADRYTYGYTF. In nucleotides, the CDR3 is TGTGCCAGTAGTATAGCGGACAGATACACCTATGGCTACACCTTC.

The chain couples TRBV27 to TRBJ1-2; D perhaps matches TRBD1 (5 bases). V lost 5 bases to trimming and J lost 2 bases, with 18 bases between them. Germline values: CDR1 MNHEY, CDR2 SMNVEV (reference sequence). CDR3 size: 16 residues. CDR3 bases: TGTGCCAGCAGTCCCCGGCTTGAGGGACTCAACTATGGCTACACCTTC. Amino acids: CASSPRLEGLNYGYTF.

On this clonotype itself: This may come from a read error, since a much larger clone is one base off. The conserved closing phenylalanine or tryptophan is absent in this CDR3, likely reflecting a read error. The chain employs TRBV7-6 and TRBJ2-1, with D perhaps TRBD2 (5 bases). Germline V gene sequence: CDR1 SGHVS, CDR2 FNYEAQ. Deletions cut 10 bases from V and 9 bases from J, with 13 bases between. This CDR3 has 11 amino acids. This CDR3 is CAIGIGSEQFL. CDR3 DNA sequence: TGTGCCATCGGGATTGGAAGTGAGCAGTTCTTA.

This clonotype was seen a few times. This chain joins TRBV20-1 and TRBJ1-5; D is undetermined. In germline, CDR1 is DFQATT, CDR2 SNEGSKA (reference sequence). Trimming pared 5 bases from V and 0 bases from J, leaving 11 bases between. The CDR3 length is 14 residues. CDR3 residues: CSASGRVSNQPQHF. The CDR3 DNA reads TGCAGTGCTTCGGGAAGGGTTAGCAATCAGCCCCAGCATTTT.

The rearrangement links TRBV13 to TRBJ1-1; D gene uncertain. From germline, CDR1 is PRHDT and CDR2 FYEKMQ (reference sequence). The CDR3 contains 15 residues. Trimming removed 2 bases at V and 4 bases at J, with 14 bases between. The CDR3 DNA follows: TGTGCCAGCAGCTTATATATAAGGTGGGGCACTGAAGCTTTCTTT. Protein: CASSLYIRWGTEAFF. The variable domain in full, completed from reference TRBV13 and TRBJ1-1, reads AAGVIQSPRHLIKEKRETATLKCYPIPRHDTVYWYQQGPGQDPQFLISFYEKMQSDKGSIPDRFSAQQFSDYHSELNMSSLELGDSALYFCASSLYIRWGTEAFFGQGTRLTVV.

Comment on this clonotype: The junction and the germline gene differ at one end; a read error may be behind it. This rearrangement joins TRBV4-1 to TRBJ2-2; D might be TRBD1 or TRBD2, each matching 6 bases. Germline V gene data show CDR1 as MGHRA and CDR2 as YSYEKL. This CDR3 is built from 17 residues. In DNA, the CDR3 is TGCGCCAGCAACCAAGACCCGAGCGGAGGGGGGTCCGGGGAGCTGTTTTTT. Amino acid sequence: CASNQDPSGGGSGELFF.

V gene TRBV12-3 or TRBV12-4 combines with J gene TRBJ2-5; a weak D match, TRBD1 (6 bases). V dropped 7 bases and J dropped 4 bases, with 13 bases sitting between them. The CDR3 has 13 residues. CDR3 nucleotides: TGTGCCAGCAAGTTGGGGGCGAGAGAGACCCAGTACTTC. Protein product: CASKLGARETQYF.

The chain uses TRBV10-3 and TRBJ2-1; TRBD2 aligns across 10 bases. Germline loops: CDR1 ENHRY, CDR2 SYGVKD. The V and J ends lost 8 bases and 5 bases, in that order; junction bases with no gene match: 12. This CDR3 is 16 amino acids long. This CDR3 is CAIALAGATGNNEQFF. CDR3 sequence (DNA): TGTGCCATCGCGCTAGCGGGAGCAACGGGGAACAATGAGCAGTTCTTC.

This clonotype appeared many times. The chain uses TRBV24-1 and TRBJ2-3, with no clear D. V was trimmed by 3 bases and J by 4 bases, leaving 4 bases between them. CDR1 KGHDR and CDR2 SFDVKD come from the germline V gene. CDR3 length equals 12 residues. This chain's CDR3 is CATSDGPDTQYF. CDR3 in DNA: TGTGCCACCAGTGATGGCCCAGATACGCAGTATTTT.

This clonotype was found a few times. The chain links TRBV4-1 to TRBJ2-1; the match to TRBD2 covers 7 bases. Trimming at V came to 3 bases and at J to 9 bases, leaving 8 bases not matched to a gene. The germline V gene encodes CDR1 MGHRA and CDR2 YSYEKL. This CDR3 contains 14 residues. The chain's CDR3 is CASSHNTLAAEQFF. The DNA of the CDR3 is TGCGCCAGCAGCCACAACACTCTAGCGGCTGAGCAGTTCTTC.

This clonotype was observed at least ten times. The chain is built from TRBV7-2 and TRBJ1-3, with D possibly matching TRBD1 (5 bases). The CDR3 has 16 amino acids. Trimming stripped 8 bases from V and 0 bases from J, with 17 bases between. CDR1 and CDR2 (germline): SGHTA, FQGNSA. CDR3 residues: CASSSSGALSGNTIYF. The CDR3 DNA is TGTGCCAGCTCATCAAGTGGGGCCCTCTCTGGAAACACCATATATTTT. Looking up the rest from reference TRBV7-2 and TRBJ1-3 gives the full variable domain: GAGVSQSPSNKVTEKGKDVELRCDPISGHTALYWYRQSLGQGLEFLIYFQGNSAPDKSGLPSDRFSAERTGGSVSTLTIQRTQQEDSAVYLCASSSSGALSGNTIYFGEGSWLTVV.

Here the CDR3 reads CASSTQTGTGYFHSGNTIYF. In nucleotides, the CDR3 is TGTGCCAGCAGTACGCAAACCGGGACAGGGTATTTCCACTCTGGAAACACCATATATTTT. The chain is built from TRBV2 and TRBJ1-3, with 9 bases aligning to TRBD1. J was trimmed by 0 bases and V by 5 bases; bases with no gene match: 17. Germline loops: CDR1 SNHLY, CDR2 FYNNEI. This CDR3 region has 20 residues.

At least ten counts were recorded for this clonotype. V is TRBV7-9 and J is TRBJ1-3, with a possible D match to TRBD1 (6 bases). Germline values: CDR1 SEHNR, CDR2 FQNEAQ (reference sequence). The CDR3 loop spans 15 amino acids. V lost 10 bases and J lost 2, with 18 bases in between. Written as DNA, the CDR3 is TGTGCCATTCACAGGGAGTCCCTCCCTGGAAACACCATATATTTT. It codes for CAIHRESLPGNTIYF.

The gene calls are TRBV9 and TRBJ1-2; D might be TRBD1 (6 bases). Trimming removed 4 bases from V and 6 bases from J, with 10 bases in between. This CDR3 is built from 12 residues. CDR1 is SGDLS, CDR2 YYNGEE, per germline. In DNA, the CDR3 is TGTGCCAGCAGCCCCCGACAGGATGGCTACACCTTC. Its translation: CASSPRQDGYTF.

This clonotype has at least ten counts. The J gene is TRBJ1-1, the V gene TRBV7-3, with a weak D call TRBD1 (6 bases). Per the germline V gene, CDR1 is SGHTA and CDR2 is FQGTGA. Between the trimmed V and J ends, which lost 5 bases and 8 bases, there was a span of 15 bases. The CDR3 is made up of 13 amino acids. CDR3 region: CASSLRTETEAFF. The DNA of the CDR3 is TGTGCCAGCAGCCTGCGGACAGAGACCGAAGCTTTCTTT.

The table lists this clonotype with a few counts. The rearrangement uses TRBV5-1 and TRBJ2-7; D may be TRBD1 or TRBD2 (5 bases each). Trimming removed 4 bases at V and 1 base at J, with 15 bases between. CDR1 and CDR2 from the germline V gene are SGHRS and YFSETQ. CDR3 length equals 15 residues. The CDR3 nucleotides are TGCGCCAGCAGCACGGGGACCTTCGGGTCCTACGAGCAGTACTTC. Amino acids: CASSTGTFGSYEQYF.

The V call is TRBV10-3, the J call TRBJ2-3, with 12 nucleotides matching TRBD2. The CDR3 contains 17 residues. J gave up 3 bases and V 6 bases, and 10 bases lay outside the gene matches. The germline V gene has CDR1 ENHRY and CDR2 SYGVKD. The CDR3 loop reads CAISASGRAFGTDTQYF. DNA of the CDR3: TGTGCCATCAGCGCTAGCGGGAGGGCCTTCGGAACAGATACGCAGTATTTT.

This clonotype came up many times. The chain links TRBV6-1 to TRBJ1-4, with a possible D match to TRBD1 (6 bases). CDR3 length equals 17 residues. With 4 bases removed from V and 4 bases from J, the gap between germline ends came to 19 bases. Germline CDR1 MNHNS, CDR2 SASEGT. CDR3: CASSVGTGWTHNEKLFF. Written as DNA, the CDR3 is TGTGCCAGCAGTGTGGGAACAGGGTGGACCCATAATGAAAAACTGTTTTTT.

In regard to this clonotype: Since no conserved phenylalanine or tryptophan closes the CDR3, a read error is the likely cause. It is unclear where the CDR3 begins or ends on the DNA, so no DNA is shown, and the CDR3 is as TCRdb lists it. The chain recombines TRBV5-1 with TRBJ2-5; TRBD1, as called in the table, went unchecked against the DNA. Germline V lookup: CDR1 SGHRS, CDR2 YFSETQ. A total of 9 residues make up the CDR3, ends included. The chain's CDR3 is CASSSNPTG.

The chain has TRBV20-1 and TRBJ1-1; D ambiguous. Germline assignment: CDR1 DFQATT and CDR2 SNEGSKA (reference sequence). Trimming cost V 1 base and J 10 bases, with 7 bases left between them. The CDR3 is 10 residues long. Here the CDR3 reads CSARGAPAFF. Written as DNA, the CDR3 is TGCAGTGCTAGAGGGGCCCCAGCTTTCTTT.

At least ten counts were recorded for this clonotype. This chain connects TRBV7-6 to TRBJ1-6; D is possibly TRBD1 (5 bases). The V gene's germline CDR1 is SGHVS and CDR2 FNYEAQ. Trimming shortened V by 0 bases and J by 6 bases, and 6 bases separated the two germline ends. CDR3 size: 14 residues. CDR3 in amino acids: CASSLAGLNSPLHF. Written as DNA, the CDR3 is TGTGCCAGCAGCTTAGCGGGGCTTAATTCACCCCTCCACTTT.

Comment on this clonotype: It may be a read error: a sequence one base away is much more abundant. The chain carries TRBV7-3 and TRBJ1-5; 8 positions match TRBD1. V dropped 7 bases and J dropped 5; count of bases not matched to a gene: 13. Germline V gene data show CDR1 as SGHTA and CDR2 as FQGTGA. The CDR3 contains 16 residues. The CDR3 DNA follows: TGTGCCAGCATCTCCGGACAGGGAGAAGCTCATCAGCCCCAGCATTTT. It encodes CASISGQGEAHQPQHF.

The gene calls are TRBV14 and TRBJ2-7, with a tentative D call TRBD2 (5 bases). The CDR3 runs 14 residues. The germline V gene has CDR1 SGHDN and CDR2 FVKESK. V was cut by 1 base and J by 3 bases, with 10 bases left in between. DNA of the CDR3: TGTGCCAGCAGCCAAGTTAGCGTGTACTACGAGCAGTACTTC. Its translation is CASSQVSVYYEQYF. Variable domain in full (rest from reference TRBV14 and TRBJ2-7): EAGVTQFPSHSVIEKGQTVTLRCDPISGHDNLYWYRRVMGKEIKFLLHFVKESKQDESGMPNNRFLAERTGGTYSTLKVQPAELEDSGVYFCASSQVSVYYEQYFGPGTRLTVT.

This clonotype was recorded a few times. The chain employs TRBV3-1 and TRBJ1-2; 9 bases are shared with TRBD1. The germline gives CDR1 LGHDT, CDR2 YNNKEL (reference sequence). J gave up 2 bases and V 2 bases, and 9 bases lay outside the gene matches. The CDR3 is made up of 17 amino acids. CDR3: CASSQRNRDRENYGYTF. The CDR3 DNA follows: TGTGCCAGCAGCCAACGGAACCGGGACAGGGAAAACTATGGCTACACCTTC.

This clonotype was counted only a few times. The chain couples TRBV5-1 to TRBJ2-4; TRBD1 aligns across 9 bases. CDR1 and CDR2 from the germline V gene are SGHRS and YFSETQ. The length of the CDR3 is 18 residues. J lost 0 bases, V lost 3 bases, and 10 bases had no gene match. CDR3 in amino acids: CASSSHDRGILAKNIQYF. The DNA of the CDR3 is TGCGCCAGCAGCTCGCACGACAGGGGGATACTAGCCAAAAACATTCAGTACTTC.

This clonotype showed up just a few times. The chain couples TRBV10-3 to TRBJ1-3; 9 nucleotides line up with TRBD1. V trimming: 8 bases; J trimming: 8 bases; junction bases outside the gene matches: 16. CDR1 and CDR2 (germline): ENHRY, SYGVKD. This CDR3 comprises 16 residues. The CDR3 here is CAIRVKQGAKMDTIYF. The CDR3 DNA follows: TGTGCCATCCGGGTGAAACAGGGGGCAAAGATGGACACCATATATTTT.